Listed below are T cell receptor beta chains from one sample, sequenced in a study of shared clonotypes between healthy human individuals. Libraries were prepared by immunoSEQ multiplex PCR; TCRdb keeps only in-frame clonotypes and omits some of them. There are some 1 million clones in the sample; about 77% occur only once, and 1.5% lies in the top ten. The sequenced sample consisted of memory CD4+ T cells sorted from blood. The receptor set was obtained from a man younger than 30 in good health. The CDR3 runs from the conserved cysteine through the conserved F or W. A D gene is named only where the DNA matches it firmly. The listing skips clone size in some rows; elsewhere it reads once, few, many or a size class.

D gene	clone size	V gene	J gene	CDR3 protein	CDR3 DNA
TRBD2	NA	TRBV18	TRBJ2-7	CASSPMAGGPHEQYF	TGTGCCAGCTCACCTATGGCGGGAGGGCCTCACGAGCAGTACTTC
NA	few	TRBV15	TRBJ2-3	CATSRDAGTQYF	TGTGCCACCAGCAGAGATGCGGGTACGCAGTATTTT
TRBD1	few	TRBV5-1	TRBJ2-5	CASSATTGSETQYF	TGCGCCAGCAGCGCAACGACAGGGTCGGAGACCCAGTACTTC
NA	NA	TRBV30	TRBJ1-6	CAWLRTGGRGNSPLHF	TGTGCCTGGCTCCGTACGGGGGGCAGAGGGAATTCACCCCTCCACTTT
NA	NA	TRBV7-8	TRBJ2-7	CASSLAESRVAYEQYF	TGTGCCAGCAGCTTAGCGGAAAGTAGGGTAGCCTACGAGCAGTACTTC
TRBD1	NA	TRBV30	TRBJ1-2	CAWSPKDRVFGGYTF	TGTGCCTGGAGTCCAAAGGACAGGGTATTTGGTGGCTACACCTTC
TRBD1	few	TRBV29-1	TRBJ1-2	CSVGRQGNYGYTF	TGCAGCGTTGGTCGACAGGGTAACTATGGCTACACCTTC
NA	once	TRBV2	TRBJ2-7	CASRRTALSYEQYF	TGTGCCAGCAGAAGGACAGCGTTGTCCTACGAGCAGTACTTC
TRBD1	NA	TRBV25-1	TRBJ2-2	CASSMGQGRYTGELFF	TGTGCCAGCAGTATGGGACAGGGAAGATACACCGGGGAGCTGTTTTTT
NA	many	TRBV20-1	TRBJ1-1	CSAPKGTEAFF	TGCAGTGCCCCCAAGGGAACTGAAGCTTTCTTT
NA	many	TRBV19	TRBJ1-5	CASSPGDHSNQPQHF	TGTGCCAGTAGCCCAGGGGATCATAGCAATCAGCCCCAGCATTTT
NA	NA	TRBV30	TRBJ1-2	CAWSVGEVAGYTF	TGTGCCTGGAGTGTGGGGGAGGTGGCTGGCTACACCTTC
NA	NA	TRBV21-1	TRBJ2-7	CASSGKRDSRHYEQYF	TGTGCCAGCAGCGGAAAACGGGATAGCAGACACTACGAGCAGTACTTC
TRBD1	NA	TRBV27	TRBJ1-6	CATPRGTGSSYNSPLHF	TGTGCCACCCCGCGTGGGACAGGGAGCTCCTATAATTCACCCCTCCACTTT
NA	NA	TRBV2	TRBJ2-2	CASSELVRATGELFF	TGTGCCAGCAGTGAATTGGTCAGGGCCACCGGGGAGCTGTTTTTT
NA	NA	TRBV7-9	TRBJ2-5	CASSRDGWQGNQETQYF	TGTGCCAGCAGCCGAGATGGCTGGCAGGGGAACCAAGAGACCCAGTACTTC
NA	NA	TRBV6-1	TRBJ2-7	CASSEDVGPYF	TGTGCCAGCAGTGAAGATGTGGGTCCGTACTTC
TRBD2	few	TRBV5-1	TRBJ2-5	CASSLDTGGPLETQYF	TGCGCCAGCAGCTTGGATACGGGAGGGCCGTTGGAGACCCAGTACTTC
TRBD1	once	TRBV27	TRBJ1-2	CASSYTGGPNYGYTF	TGTGCCAGCAGCTACACAGGGGGCCCCAACTATGGCTACACCTTC
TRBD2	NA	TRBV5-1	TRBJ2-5	CASSAGTRQETQYF	TGCGCCAGCAGCGCCGGGACTAGACAAGAGACCCAGTACTTC
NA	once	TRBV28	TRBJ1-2	CASSSHQGNYGYTF	TGTGCCAGCAGTTCGCACCAGGGGAACTATGGCTACACCTTC
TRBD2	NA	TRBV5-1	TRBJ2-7	CASSPGTSGIFNEQYF	TGCGCCAGCAGCCCGGGGACTAGCGGGATCTTCAACGAGCAGTACTTC
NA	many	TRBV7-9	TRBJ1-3	CASSPDSSPNTIYF	TGTGCCAGCAGCCCCGACAGTTCTCCCAACACCATATATTTT
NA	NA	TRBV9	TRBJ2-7	CASSPWGSVTDSYEQYF	TGTGCCAGCAGCCCGTGGGGATCTGTCACGGATTCCTACGAGCAGTACTTC
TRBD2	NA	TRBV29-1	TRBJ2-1	CSVETGTSIIEQFF	TGCAGCGTTGAAACCGGGACTAGTATTATTGAGCAGTTCTTC
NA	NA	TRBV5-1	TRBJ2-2	CASGEGVNTGELFF	TGCGCCAGCGGGGAAGGGGTGAACACCGGGGAGCTGTTTTTT
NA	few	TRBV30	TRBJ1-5	CAWSVEGPWQPQHF	TGTGCCTGGAGTGTAGAGGGCCCGTGGCAGCCCCAGCATTTT
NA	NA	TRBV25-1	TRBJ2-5	CASGRRGETQYF	TGTGCCAGCGGGAGACGAGGAGAGACCCAGTACTTC
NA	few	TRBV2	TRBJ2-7	CASRITYEQYF	TGTGCCAGCAGGATTACCTACGAGCAGTACTTC